The clone carrying this TCR beta chain was recorded once. All the patients suffered relapse after autologous stem cell transplantation, and brentuximab vedotin exposure differed. These data belong to a study of PD-1 blockade in classical Hodgkin lymphoma. Only in-frame clones appear in the TCRdb table, and some are missing; sequencing was by immunoSEQ multiplex PCR. The data contain about 40,000 clones, over 55% of them singletons. Germline-derived CDR1 and CDR2 are MGHRA and YSYEKL. The CDR3 sequence is 15 residues long. V lost 4 bases and J lost 2, with 15 bases in between. The receptor's source is a human donor with classical Hodgkin lymphoma. Here the sequenced sample was peripheral blood mononuclear cells (PBMCs), taken at baseline. The chain employs TRBV4-1 and TRBJ2-7; a possible D gene is TRBD2 (5 bases). CDR3 DNA: TGCGCCAGCAGCCCTATCGGGAAACCCCCCTACGAGCAGTACTTC. Translated, it gives CASSPIGKPPYEQYF.